This passage covers 8 T cell receptor beta chains from one sample sequenced in a study of monozygotic twins with cystic fibrosis. The repertoire was sequenced with immunoSEQ multiplex PCR; TCRdb's copy has only in-frame clones and lacks some. The sample yields some 32,000 clones, about 92% seen once. Material: blood. The receptors stem from a girl aged 2-10 years with cystic fibrosis.

This sequence joins TRBV13 and TRBJ1-1; tentatively, D is TRBD1 (5 bases). Trimming pared 5 bases from V and 6 bases from J, leaving 10 bases between. The length of the CDR3 is 12 residues. Germline V gives CDR1 PRHDT, CDR2 FYEKMQ (reference sequence). In DNA form, the CDR3 reads TGTGCCAGCAGCGACCAGGGCTCTGAAGCTTTCTTT. It encodes CASSDQGSEAFF.

This chain uses TRBV6-5 with TRBJ2-3; D unresolved. The CDR3 loop spans 15 amino acids. V dropped 2 bases and J dropped 4 bases, with 13 bases sitting between them. Germline assignment: CDR1 MNHEY and CDR2 SVGAGI. The chain's CDR3 is CASSYGRPEADTQYF. The CDR3, as DNA: TGTGCCAGCAGTTACGGACGCCCCGAAGCAGATACGCAGTATTTT.

The V gene is TRBV15, the J gene TRBJ1-1, with a weak D call TRBD1 (6 bases). Trimming cost V 0 bases and J 4 bases, with 12 bases left between them. Germline assignment: CDR1 LNHNV and CDR2 YYDKDF (reference sequence). The CDR3 is 15 residues long. The CDR3 nucleotides are TGTGCCACCAGCAGAGATTTCGGGGGCCTCACTGAAGCTTTCTTT. It specifies CATSRDFGGLTEAFF.

The chain links TRBV4-1 to TRBJ1-5, with TRBD1 matching 9 bases. The CDR3 has 15 residues. Germline CDR1 MGHRA, CDR2 YSYEKL. V trimming: 1 base; J trimming: 7 bases; junction bases outside the gene matches: 5. Here the CDR3 reads CASSQGGTGRQPQHF. DNA of the CDR3: TGCGCCAGCAGCCAAGGAGGGACAGGGCGACAGCCCCAGCATTTT.

This rearrangement joins TRBV7-2 to TRBJ2-7; D is undetermined. Trimming left V 4 bases short and J 0 bases short, with 4 bases between. From germline, CDR1 is SGHTA and CDR2 FQGNSA. The CDR3 length is 12 residues. The CDR3 loop is CASSSLSYEQYF. The CDR3 DNA reads TGTGCCAGCAGCTCTCTCTCCTACGAGCAGTACTTC.

The V call is TRBV18, the J call TRBJ1-2; D is possibly TRBD1 (6 bases). Germline lookup yields CDR1 KGHSH and CDR2 LQKENI. The V end was cut by 1 base, the J end by 4 bases, with 31 bases between. CDR3 size: 21 residues. CDR3 in DNA: TGTGCCAGCTCACCACTATCCGATCAGCTCACCGCTAATCAGGGGTTCTATGGCTACACCTTC. This encodes CASSPLSDQLTANQGFYGYTF.

With regard to this clone: One junction end does not reproduce the germline sequence, and a read error may be involved. The chain links TRBV7-2 to TRBJ2-3, with 7 bases identical to TRBD1. The germline V gene has CDR1 SGHTA and CDR2 FQGNSA. The CDR3 loop spans 13 amino acids. The chain's CDR3 is CASSAGWDRGRVF. The DNA of the CDR3 is TGTGCCAGCAGCGCCGGTTGGGACAGAGGACGCGTTTTT.

This chain uses TRBV28 with TRBJ1-5, with TRBD1 as a possible D gene (5 bases). The CDR3 is 17 residues long. From germline, CDR1 is MDHEN and CDR2 SYDVKM. Trimming shortened V by 4 bases and J by 0 bases, and 16 bases separated the two germline ends. The CDR3 spells CASSSRNPRVSNQPQHF. As DNA, the CDR3 is TGTGCCAGCAGTTCCCGAAATCCCAGGGTTAGCAATCAGCCCCAGCATTTT.